The sequence of this T cell receptor beta chain was determined in a study of control samples from healthy donors and cancer patients (dated by TCRdb to 2020 to 2021). Library preparation used the immunoSEQ multiplex PCR assay. The source is immuneACCESS, and TCRdb retained only in-frame sequences with V and J called. Part of the clones is not carried over; for the studies checked, unresolved V genes explain less than half of this, and the remainder is unexplained. Within this sample are roughly 170,000 clones, with 80% to 95% of them counted one time only. The top ten constitute about 2% of the sample. As to this clone: Its antigen is currently not known. Qualities for individual bases were not recorded, and no much larger clone is one base off.

V was cut back by 0 bases and J by 4 bases, leaving a gap of 4 bases between them. From the cysteine through the phenylalanine, the CDR3 covers 12 amino acids. Only the CDR3 DNA is retained, 36 bases long and in frame from the first base. CDR1 and CDR2 are read off the germline V gene (reference sequence) as LGHDT and YNNKEL. The sequenced material came from blood. The source of this sequence is a woman aged 40 to 49 in good health. The V and J genes are TRBV3-1 (or the pseudogene TRBV3-2) and TRBJ2-7; the D gene cannot be resolved reliably. In nucleotides, the sequence is TGTGCCAGCAGCCAAGATCGGTACGAGCAGTACTTC. It specifies CASSQDRYEQYF.